Presented here are 9 T cell receptor beta chains from one specimen sequenced in a study of blood T cell repertoires in COVID-19. Sequencing was performed with immunoSEQ multiplex PCR; in TCRdb, only in-frame clones are kept and a portion is missing. The data hold about 74,000 clones, with roughly nine tenths observed a single time. Sequencing was done on a sample of peripheral blood. These TCRs come from a human donor in a cohort sampled during active COVID-19.

The chain recombines TRBV7-2 with TRBJ2-3; a possible D gene is TRBD2 (5 bases). Trimming cost V 1 base and J 1 base, with 9 bases left between them. This CDR3 region has 15 residues. Per the germline V gene, CDR1 is SGHTA and CDR2 is FQGNSA. For the CDR3, the DNA is TGTGCCAGCAGCTTAGTGGGGAGCGGCACAGATACGCAGTATTTT. Protein: CASSLVGSGTDTQYF. The whole variable domain, filled in from reference TRBV7-2 and TRBJ2-3, reads GAGVSQSPSNKVTEKGKDVELRCDPISGHTALYWYRQSLGQGLEFLIYFQGNSAPDKSGLPSDRFSAERTGGSVSTLTIQRTQQEDSAVYLCASSLVGSGTDTQYFGPGTRLTVL.

V and J are TRBV19 and TRBJ2-1; the match to TRBD2 covers 10 bases. This CDR3 spans 17 amino acids. The V gene's germline CDR1 is LNHDA and CDR2 SQIVND (reference sequence). The V segment lost 1 base and the J segment 4 bases; nucleotides outside the gene matches: 7. The CDR3 DNA sequence: TGTGCCAGTAGTATAGCAACTAGCGGGACGAAATACAATGAGCAGTTCTTC. Residues: CASSIATSGTKYNEQFF. The full variable domain, rest sourced from reference TRBV19 and TRBJ2-1, is DGGITQSPKYLFRKEGQNVTLSCEQNLNHDAMYWYRQDPGQGLRLIYYSQIVNDFQKGDIAEGYSVSREKKESFPLTVTSAQKNPTAFYLCASSIATSGTKYNEQFFGPGTRLTVL.

The V gene is TRBV4-3, the J gene TRBJ2-3; 7 positions match TRBD1. There are 18 residues in the CDR3. In germline, CDR1 is LGHNA, CDR2 YSLEER. J gave up 0 bases and V 4 bases, and 13 bases lay outside the gene matches. The CDR3 region has the DNA TGCGCCAGCAGCCGCCAAAGTTCGGAGACAGGGAGCACAGATACGCAGTATTTT. Translating it yields CASSRQSSETGSTDTQYF.

The chain employs TRBV27 and TRBJ1-2; D possibly corresponds to TRBD1 (5 bases). The ends were cut back, 8 bases at V and 4 bases at J, with 17 bases in the middle. The germline V gene has CDR1 MNHEY and CDR2 SMNVEV (reference sequence). The CDR3 spans 14 residues. CDR3 coding DNA: TGTGCCAGCTCTCGGGGGGTTGGGGGCTATGGCTACACCTTC. Its translation: CASSRGVGGYGYTF.

V and J are TRBV25-1 and TRBJ2-1; the D gene is possibly TRBD1 (6 bases). The CDR3 has 15 amino acids. V was cut by 3 bases and J by 9 bases, with 18 bases left in between. CDR1 and CDR2 (germline): MGHDK, SYGVNS. The CDR3 DNA sequence: TGTGCCAGCAGTGATCCTTTCGGGACCAGGGGTGAGCAGTTCTTC. As protein: CASSDPFGTRGEQFF.

The chain recombines TRBV10-3 with TRBJ1-5; 8 bases agree with TRBD1. Germline V gene data show CDR1 as ENHRY and CDR2 as SYGVKD. The ends lost 9 bases at V and 5 bases at J; junction bases unmatched: 6. CDR3 length equals 13 residues. CDR3 sequence: CAISDRVDQPQHF. The CDR3 DNA reads as TGTGCCATATCGGACAGGGTTGATCAGCCCCAGCATTTT.

CDR3 DNA sequence: TGTGCCAGCAGCTTAGATCTAACAGCGCTAGCGGGCGACGAGCAGTACTTC. Translation gives CASSLDLTALAGDEQYF. This chain uses TRBV11-2 with TRBJ2-7; 8 nucleotides line up with TRBD2. J was trimmed by 5 bases and V by 0 bases; bases with no gene match: 12. Germline V gene data show CDR1 as SGHAT and CDR2 as FQNNGV. The CDR3 is 17 residues long. The full variable domain, completed using reference TRBV11-2 and TRBJ2-7, is EAGVAQSPRYKIIEKRQSVAFWCNPISGHATLYWYQQILGQGPKLLIQFQNNGVVDDSQLPKDRFSAERLKGVDSTLKIQPAKLEDSAVYLCASSLDLTALAGDEQYFGPGTRLTVT.

The rearrangement links TRBV30 to TRBJ1-2; D call uncertain. V was pared by 5 bases and J by 4 bases, with 17 bases between. CDR3 length: 14 amino acids. CDR1 and CDR2 (germline): GTSNPN, SVGIG (reference sequence). The CDR3 spells CAWGPRLVGYGYTF. CDR3 coding DNA: TGTGCCTGGGGTCCCAGACTGGTGGGCTATGGCTACACCTTC.

The chain recombines TRBV18 with TRBJ2-3; 11 bases map to TRBD2. The CDR3 is 16 amino acids. CDR1 and CDR2 (germline): KGHSH, LQKENI. J gave up 4 bases and V 5 bases, and 8 bases lay outside the gene matches. CDR3 in amino acids: CASSAYSGRGADTQYF. CDR3 bases: TGTGCCAGCTCAGCCTATAGCGGGAGGGGTGCAGATACGCAGTATTTT.